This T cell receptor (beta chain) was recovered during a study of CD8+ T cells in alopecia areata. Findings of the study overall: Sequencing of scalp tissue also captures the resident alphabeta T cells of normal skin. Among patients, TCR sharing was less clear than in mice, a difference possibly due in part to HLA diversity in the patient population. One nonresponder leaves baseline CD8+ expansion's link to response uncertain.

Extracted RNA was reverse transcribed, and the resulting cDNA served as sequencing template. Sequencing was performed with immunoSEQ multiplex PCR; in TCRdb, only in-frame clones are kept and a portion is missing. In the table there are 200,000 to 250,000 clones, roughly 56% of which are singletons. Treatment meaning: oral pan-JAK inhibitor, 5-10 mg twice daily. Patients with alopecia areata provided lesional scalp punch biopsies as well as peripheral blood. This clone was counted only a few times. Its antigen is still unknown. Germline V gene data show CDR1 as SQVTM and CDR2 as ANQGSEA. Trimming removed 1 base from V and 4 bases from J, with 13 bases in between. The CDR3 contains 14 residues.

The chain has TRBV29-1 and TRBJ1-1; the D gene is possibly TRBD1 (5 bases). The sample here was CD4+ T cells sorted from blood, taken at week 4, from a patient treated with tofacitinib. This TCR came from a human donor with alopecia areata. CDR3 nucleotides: TGCAGCGTTGAAGTGCAGGGTAGGGGCACTGAAGCTTTCTTT. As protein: CSVEVQGRGTEAFF.